Detailed here is one TCR beta chain. Its specificity is not known. TCRdb's copy holds only in-frame clones and misses some; the assay was immunoSEQ multiplex PCR. The sample includes approximately 17,000 clones, around three quarters of them seen just once. This sample is drawn from a study of CD4 T cells in relation to SARS-CoV-2 and coronaviruses. For the study at large: PBMCs were cultured with antigen for approximately nine days before TCR beta sequencing. Controls used an HIV-1 Nef peptide pool or no peptide.

The germline CDR1 and CDR2 sequences are LNHDA and SQIVND (reference sequence). V lost 3 bases and J 10 bases, leaving 7 bases between the germline ends. The CDR3 is 12 amino acids. CD4+ T cells from unexposed donors were obtained before the COVID-19 pandemic (2011-2018). The cells were cultured for under twelve days before CD4+ T cells were isolated. The TCR sequence derives from a human donor in good health. The V gene is TRBV19, the J gene TRBJ1-6; no reliable D call. The sample comprised CD4+ T cells from PBMCs, cultured in vitro. The CDR3 loop is CASSMPGSPLHF. The CDR3 bases are TGTGCCAGTAGTATGCCGGGATCACCCCTCCACTTT. Filled out from reference TRBV19 and TRBJ1-6, the complete variable domain reads DGGITQSPKYLFRKEGQNVTLSCEQNLNHDAMYWYRQDPGQGLRLIYYSQIVNDFQKGDIAEGYSVSREKKESFPLTVTSAQKNPTAFYLCASSMPGSPLHFGNGTRLTVT.